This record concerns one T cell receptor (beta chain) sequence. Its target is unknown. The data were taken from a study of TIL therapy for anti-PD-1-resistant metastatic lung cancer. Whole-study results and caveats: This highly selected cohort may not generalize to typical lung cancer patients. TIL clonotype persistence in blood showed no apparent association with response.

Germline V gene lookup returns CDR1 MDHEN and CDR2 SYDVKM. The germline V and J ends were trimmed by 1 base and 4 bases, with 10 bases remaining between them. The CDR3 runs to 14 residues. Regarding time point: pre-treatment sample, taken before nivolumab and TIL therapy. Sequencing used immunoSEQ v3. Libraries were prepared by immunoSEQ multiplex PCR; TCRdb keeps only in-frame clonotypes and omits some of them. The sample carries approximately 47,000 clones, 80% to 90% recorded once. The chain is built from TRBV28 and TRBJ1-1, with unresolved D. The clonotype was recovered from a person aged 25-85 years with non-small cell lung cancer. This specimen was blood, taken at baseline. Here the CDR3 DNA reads TGTGCCAGCAGTTTATATATCCGGGCCACTGAAGCTTTCTTT. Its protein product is CASSLYIRATEAFF.